This entry describes one T cell receptor (beta chain). A much larger clonotype is one base distant, so this may be a read error. This specimen comes from a study of regulatory T cells in long-lasting Graves disease. Time point given: newly diagnosed GD, antithyroid drugs for less than 3 months. RNA from PBMCs was the source of the TCR library. CDR1 and CDR2 from the germline V gene are KGHDR and SFDVKD. Trimming removed 3 bases from V and 5 bases from J, with 11 bases in between. The length of the CDR3 is 14 residues. For TCR beta, libraries came from iRepertoire HTBI primers and Arm-PCR of CDR3 regions. TCRdb redid the calling of the multiplex PCR reads with MiXCR, one entry per CDR3 protein. The sample holds 300,000 to 400,000 distinct CDR3 sequences, roughly a sixth seen once. These same data were also listed under a study on T cells in Graves' hyperthyroidism and ophthalmopathy.

The V call is TRBV24-1, the J call TRBJ2-3; no clear D gene. The material sequenced was peripheral blood mononuclear cells (PBMCs), taken at new diagnosis, from a patient treated with antithyroid drugs. This receptor was obtained from a man aged 35 to 55 with Graves disease. The CDR3 loop reads CATSDLALRDTQYF. DNA of the CDR3: TGTGCCACCAGTGATCTCGCGCTGAGAGATACGCAGTATTTT.